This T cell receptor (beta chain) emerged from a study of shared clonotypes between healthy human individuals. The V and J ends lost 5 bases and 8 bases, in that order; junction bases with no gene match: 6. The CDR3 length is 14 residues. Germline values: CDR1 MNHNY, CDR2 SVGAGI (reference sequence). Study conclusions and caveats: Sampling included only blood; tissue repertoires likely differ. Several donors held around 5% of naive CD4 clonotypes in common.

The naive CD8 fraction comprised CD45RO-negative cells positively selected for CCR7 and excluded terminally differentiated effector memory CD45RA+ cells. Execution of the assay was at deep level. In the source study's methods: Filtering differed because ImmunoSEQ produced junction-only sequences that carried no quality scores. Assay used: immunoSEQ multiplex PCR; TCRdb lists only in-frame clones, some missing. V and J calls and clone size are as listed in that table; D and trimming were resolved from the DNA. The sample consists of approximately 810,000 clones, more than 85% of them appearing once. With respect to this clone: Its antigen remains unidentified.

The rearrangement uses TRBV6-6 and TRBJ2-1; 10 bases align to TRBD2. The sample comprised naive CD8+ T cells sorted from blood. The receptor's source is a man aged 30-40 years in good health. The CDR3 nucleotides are TGTGCCAGCAGTCTGGGGACTAGCGTGGATGAGCAGTTCTTC. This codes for CASSLGTSVDEQFF.